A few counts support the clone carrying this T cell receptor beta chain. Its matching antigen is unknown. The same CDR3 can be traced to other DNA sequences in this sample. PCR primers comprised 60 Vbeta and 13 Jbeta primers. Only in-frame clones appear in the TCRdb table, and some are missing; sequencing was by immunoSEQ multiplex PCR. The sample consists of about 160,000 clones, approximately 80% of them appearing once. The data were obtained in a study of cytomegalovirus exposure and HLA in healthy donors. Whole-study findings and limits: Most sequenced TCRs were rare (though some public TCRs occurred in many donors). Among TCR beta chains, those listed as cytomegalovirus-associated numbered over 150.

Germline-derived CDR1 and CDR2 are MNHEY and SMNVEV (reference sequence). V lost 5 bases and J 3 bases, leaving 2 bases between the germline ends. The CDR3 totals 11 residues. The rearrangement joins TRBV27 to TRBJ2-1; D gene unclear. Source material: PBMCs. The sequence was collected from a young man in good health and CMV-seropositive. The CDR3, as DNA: TGTGCCAGCAGTCTCTACAATGAGCAGTTCTTC. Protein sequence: CASSLYNEQFF.